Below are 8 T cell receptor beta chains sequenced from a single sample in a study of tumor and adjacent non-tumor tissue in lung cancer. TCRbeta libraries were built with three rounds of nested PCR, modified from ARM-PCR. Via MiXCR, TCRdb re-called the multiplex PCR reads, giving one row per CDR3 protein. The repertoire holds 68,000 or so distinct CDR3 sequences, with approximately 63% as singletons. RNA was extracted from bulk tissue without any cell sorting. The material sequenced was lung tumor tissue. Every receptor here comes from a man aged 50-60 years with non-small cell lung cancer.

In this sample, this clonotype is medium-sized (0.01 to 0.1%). The CDR3 region has the DNA TGTGCCAGCAGCGACGGGACTGTTCGAGGAAGGACTAGCGGGAGAAATGAGCAGTTCTTC. It yields the protein CASSDGTVRGRTSGRNEQFF. The chain joins TRBV5-6 to TRBJ2-1; 13 nucleotides agree with TRBD2. This CDR3 region has 20 residues. V dropped 4 bases and J dropped 7; count of bases not matched to a gene: 20. Germline V gene data show CDR1 as SGHDT and CDR2 as YYEEEE.

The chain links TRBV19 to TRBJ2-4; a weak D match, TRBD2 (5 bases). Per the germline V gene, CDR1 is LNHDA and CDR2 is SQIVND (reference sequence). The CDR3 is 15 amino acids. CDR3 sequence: CGSQGRAVVKNIQYF. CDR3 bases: TGTGGCAGCCAAGGGCGGGCAGTAGTCAAAAACATTCAGTACTTC.

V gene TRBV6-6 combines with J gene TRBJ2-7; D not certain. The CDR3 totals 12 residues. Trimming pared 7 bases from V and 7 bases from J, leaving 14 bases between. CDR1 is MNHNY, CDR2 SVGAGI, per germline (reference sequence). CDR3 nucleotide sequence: TGTGCCAGCACCTTCATGCTGCGGGAGCAGTACTTC. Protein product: CASTFMLREQYF.

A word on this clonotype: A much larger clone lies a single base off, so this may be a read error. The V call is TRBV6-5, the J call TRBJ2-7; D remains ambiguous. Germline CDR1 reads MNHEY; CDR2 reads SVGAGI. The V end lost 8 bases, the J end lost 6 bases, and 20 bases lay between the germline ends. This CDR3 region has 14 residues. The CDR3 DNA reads TGTGCCAGCGGAAACCCTCGGGTCGGCAGCGAGCAGTACTTC. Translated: CASGNPRVGSEQYF.

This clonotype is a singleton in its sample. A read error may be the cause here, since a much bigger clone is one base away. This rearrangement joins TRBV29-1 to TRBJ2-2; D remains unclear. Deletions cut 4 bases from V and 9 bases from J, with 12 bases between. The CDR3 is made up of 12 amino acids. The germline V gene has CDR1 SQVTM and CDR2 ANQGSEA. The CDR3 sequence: CSVGMATRELFF. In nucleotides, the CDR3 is TGCAGCGTTGGCATGGCTACCAGGGAGCTGTTTTTT.

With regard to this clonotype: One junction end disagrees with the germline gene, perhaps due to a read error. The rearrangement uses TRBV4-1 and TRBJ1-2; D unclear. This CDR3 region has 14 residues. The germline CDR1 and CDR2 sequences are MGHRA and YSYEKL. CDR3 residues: CASGQDVVHYGYTF. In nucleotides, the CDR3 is TGCGCCAGCGGCCAAGACGTGGTTCACTATGGCTACACCTTC.

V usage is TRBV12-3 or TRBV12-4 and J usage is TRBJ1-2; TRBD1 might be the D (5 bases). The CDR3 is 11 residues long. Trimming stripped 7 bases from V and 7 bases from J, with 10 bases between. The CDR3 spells CASIPGTGYTF. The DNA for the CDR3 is TGTGCCAGCATCCCCGGGACTGGCTACACCTTC.

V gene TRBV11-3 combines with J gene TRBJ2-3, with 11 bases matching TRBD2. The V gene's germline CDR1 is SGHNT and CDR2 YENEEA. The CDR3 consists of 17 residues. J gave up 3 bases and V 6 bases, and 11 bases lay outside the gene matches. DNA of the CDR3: TGTGCCAGCAGTATCGGGACTAGCGGTAGGTGGACAGATACGCAGTATTTT. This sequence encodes CASSIGTSGRWTDTQYF.